Each of the 15 T cell receptor beta chains below was sequenced from the same sample in a study of T cells in Graves' hyperthyroidism and ophthalmopathy. The source material, RNA transcripts, was used to amplify TCR beta CDR3 regions. First-round RT-PCR targeting the TCR CDR3 was performed with the HTBI primer set. TCRdb re-called the multiplex PCR reads with MiXCR, one entry per CDR3 protein. The data contain under 400,000 distinct CDR3 sequences, roughly 14% of them singletons. What was sequenced was blood. The receptors were sampled from a woman in her sixties or seventies with Graves' hyperthyroidism.

As concerns this clonotype: A much larger clone sits a single nucleotide away, making a read error possible. The chain carries TRBV12-3 or TRBV12-4 and TRBJ1-1, with TRBD1 as a possible D gene (5 bases). This CDR3 has 13 residues. CDR3 sequence (DNA): TGTGCCGGCAGTTTAGCGGCAGGGCAGGGAGCTTTCTTT. Translating it yields CAGSLAAGQGAFF.

The sample holds many counts of this clonotype. V is TRBV5-1 and J is TRBJ2-7; D ambiguous. The CDR3 sequence is 14 residues long. The V gene's germline CDR1 is SGHRS and CDR2 YFSETQ. Trimming removed 3 bases at V and 0 bases at J, with 10 bases between. The CDR3 spells CASSWSPSSYEQYF. The CDR3 DNA reads TGCGCCAGCAGCTGGAGTCCTAGCTCCTACGAGCAGTACTTC.

J is TRBJ2-7 and V is TRBV7-3, with no clear D. CDR3 length equals 14 residues. Germline V gene sequence: CDR1 SGHTA, CDR2 FQGTGA. The germline V and J ends were trimmed by 5 bases and 3 bases, with 14 bases remaining between them. CDR3 protein: CASSPSRTSYEQYF. In DNA, the CDR3 is TGTGCCAGCAGCCCCAGTCGGACCAGCTACGAGCAGTACTTC.

This clonotype was observed a few times. CDR3: CASSSPGQGRSGYTF. CDR3 nucleotides: TGCGCCAGCAGTTCACCGGGACAGGGAAGGAGTGGCTACACCTTC. The rearrangement joins TRBV5-1 to TRBJ1-2, with TRBD1 matching over 9 bases. CDR3 size: 15 residues. Germline V gives CDR1 SGHRS, CDR2 YFSETQ. J was trimmed by 7 bases and V by 5 bases; bases with no gene match: 12.

This clonotype appeared many times. The chain joins TRBV7-9 to TRBJ2-7, with TRBD1 as a possible D gene (5 bases). The CDR3 has 14 amino acids. V was trimmed by 4 bases and J by 2 bases, leaving 12 bases between them. Germline values: CDR1 SEHNR, CDR2 FQNEAQ (reference sequence). As DNA, the CDR3 is TGTGCCAGCAGCTCAGAATTCAGGGCCTACGAGCAGTACTTC. It codes for CASSSEFRAYEQYF.

This chain connects TRBV6-1 to TRBJ2-7, with a possible D match to TRBD1 (5 bases). Germline V gene data show CDR1 as MNHNS and CDR2 as SASEGT. This CDR3 spans 16 amino acids. V was clipped by 4 bases and J by 0 bases, with 16 bases between them. For the CDR3, the DNA is TGTGCCAGCAGTGCCATAAGACAGCGATCCTCCTACGAGCAGTACTTC. Its translation is CASSAIRQRSSYEQYF.

This clonotype came up many times. The chain is built from TRBV6-1 and TRBJ2-4, with TRBD1 identical over 9 bases. V dropped 4 bases and J dropped 1; count of bases not matched to a gene: 2. The CDR3 spans 15 residues. Germline values: CDR1 MNHNS, CDR2 SASEGT. The CDR3 reads CASSAQGAAKNIQYF. The CDR3 DNA reads TGTGCCAGCAGTGCACAGGGGGCGGCCAAAAACATTCAGTACTTC.

This clonotype was seen repeatedly, ten times or more. The rearrangement links TRBV20-1 to TRBJ2-5, with 13 bases aligning to TRBD2. The germline V gene has CDR1 DFQATT and CDR2 SNEGSKA (reference sequence). With V trimmed by 6 bases and J by 4 bases, 8 bases remained unmatched. The CDR3 covers 15 residues. This chain's CDR3 is CSARSTSGRGETQYF. The DNA of the CDR3 is TGCAGTGCGCGCTCCACTAGCGGGAGGGGAGAGACCCAGTACTTC.

In the case of this clonotype: A read error may be the cause here, since a much bigger clone is one base away. The rearrangement uses TRBV2 and TRBJ2-1; D not resolved. CDR3 size: 12 residues. Germline CDR1 reads SNHLY; CDR2 reads FYNNEI. The CDR3 DNA sequence: TGTGCCAGCAGTCAACAAAACAATGAGCAGTCCTTC. Its translation: CASSQQNNEQSF.

This clonotype showed up many times. The V call is TRBV27, the J call TRBJ1-6, with 8 bases lining up with TRBD1. J lost 10 bases, V lost 6 bases, and 11 bases had no gene match. This CDR3 region has 15 residues. Germline loops: CDR1 MNHEY, CDR2 SMNVEV (reference sequence). The DNA of the CDR3 is TGTGCCAGCAGCGGCGGGCAGGGGGCGAAATCACCCCTCCACTTT. Translation gives CASSGGQGAKSPLHF.

This clonotype came up many times. The chain carries TRBV29-1 and TRBJ2-7, with unresolved D. CDR1 is SQVTM and CDR2 is ANQGSEA in the germline V gene. The ends were cut back, 6 bases at V and 0 bases at J, with 12 bases in the middle. The length of the CDR3 is 13 residues. CDR3 in DNA: TGCAGCGTCCGCAAGGGCAGCTCCTACGAGCAGTACTTC. Translated: CSVRKGSSYEQYF.

This clonotype occurred many times. The chain carries TRBV20-1 and TRBJ1-1; D may be TRBD1 (5 bases). Germline lookup yields CDR1 DFQATT and CDR2 SNEGSKA (reference sequence). V gave up 3 bases and J gave up 1 base, with 15 bases separating them. The CDR3 has 15 amino acids. In DNA form, the CDR3 reads TGCAGTGCTAGTCCCCTACTCGGGGGGAACACTGAAGCTTTCTTT. Translated: CSASPLLGGNTEAFF.

This clonotype was seen only a few times. The rearrangement uses TRBV7-8 and TRBJ2-3; 13 bases agree with TRBD2. This CDR3 has 16 residues. With V trimmed by 4 bases and J by 5 bases, 6 bases remained unmatched. Germline V gives CDR1 SGHVS, CDR2 FQNEAQ. Written as DNA, the CDR3 is TGTGCCAGCAGCTCAAGACTAGCGGGAGGAATAGATACGCAGTATTTT. This translates into CASSSRLAGGIDTQYF.

This clonotype was counted ten times or more. This chain links TRBV7-9 with TRBJ1-1, with D maybe TRBD1 (6 bases). V was cut by 3 bases and J by 1 base, with 18 bases left in between. Germline lookup yields CDR1 SEHNR and CDR2 FQNEAQ (reference sequence). This CDR3 has 17 amino acids. The CDR3 region has the DNA TGTGCCAGCAGCTTCAACCCTCTAGGACAGCAGAACACTGAAGCTTTCTTT. This codes for CASSFNPLGQQNTEAFF.

In regard to this clonotype: A much more abundant neighbour one base away suggests this may be a read error. Because it lacks the conserved phenylalanine or tryptophan at the end, this CDR3 is likely a read error. The chain links TRBV6-6 to TRBJ2-7; 9 bases map to TRBD2. J gave up 3 bases and V 0 bases, and 6 bases lay outside the gene matches. The germline V gene encodes CDR1 MNHNY and CDR2 SVGAGI (reference sequence). This CDR3 is built from 16 residues. This CDR3 reads CASSYSTSGAHYEQYS. CDR3 nucleotide sequence: TGTGCCAGCAGTTACTCGACTAGCGGTGCTCACTACGAGCAGTACTCC.